Here is one TCR beta chain with its context. The sample is drawn from a study of Ad26.COV2.S vaccination and SARS-CoV-2 variants. At the level of the study: Enrollment placed the donor in the COV1001 Ad26.COV2.S trial arm. Administration of Ad26.COV2.S was intramuscular, either once or twice 56 days apart.

This table comes from immunoSEQ multiplex PCR, and its TCRdb copy is limited to in-frame clones, with some not included. This sample yields more than 400,000 clones, of which about 90% are seen a single time; around 4.2% belongs to the top ten. The CDR3 spans 13 residues. In germline, CDR1 is LNHDA, CDR2 SQIVND (reference sequence). The V gene lost 3 bases and the J gene lost 7 bases, with 12 bases spanning the gap. Regarding treatment: about 20 received Ad26.COV2.S at low or high dose, single or two shots; 5 received placebo; per-sample allocation not given. Following the first vaccine or placebo injection, samples were taken on day 63.

This rearrangement joins TRBV19 to TRBJ1-2; D is perhaps TRBD1 (5 bases). This specimen was peripheral blood, taken in a trial of Ad26.COV2.S vaccine versus placebo. This TCR came from a person aged 18-60 years who received the Ad26.COV2.S COVID-19 vaccine or a placebo. The CDR3 loop reads CASSIGGDAGYTF. The CDR3 DNA sequence: TGTGCCAGTAGTATCGGGGGGGATGCTGGCTACACCTTC.